These 26 T cell receptor beta chains were all obtained from the same sample, sequenced in a study of T cell changes during pregnancy in multiple sclerosis. The protocol was immunoSEQ multiplex PCR, while the TCRdb copy is restricted to in-frame clones and leaves out a portion. Of approximately 40,000 clones in the sample, less than 90% were seen once. Sample: CD4+ T cells from peripheral blood mononuclear cells, taken in the second trimester of pregnancy. These receptors were obtained from a female donor with multiple sclerosis, enrolled in a pregnancy study.

V usage is TRBV9 and J usage is TRBJ2-5; 7 bases fit TRBD2. J gave up 4 bases and V 0 bases, and 6 bases lay outside the gene matches. Per germline, CDR1 SGDLS and CDR2 YYNGEE. The length of the CDR3 is 15 residues. CDR3 sequence: CASSVAPQRGETQYF. CDR3 coding DNA: TGTGCCAGCAGCGTAGCTCCCCAGCGGGGAGAGACCCAGTACTTC.

The chain uses TRBV19 and TRBJ2-3; TRBD2 aligns across 10 bases. Per germline, CDR1 LNHDA and CDR2 SQIVND (reference sequence). J gave up 2 bases and V 1 base, and 6 bases lay outside the gene matches. The CDR3 loop spans 17 amino acids. CDR3 sequence reads: CASSIGGGLANTDTQYF. The CDR3 coding sequence is TGTGCCAGTAGTATAGGGGGGGGACTAGCGAACACAGATACGCAGTATTTT.

The CDR3 loop reads CASSPRPGHWNEKLFF. The CDR3 DNA follows: TGTGCCAGCTCACCCAGACCGGGACACTGGAATGAAAAACTGTTTTTT. V gene TRBV18 combines with J gene TRBJ1-4; D might be TRBD1 (6 bases). V lost 3 bases to trimming and J lost 5 bases, with 16 bases between them. The CDR3 covers 16 residues. Germline CDR1 is KGHSH and CDR2 is LQKENI.

V is TRBV19 and J is TRBJ1-1, with TRBD1 identical over 10 bases. CDR3 length: 15 residues. Germline CDR1 is LNHDA and CDR2 is SQIVND (reference sequence). With 7 bases clipped from V and 4 bases from J, the junction kept 9 bases outside the gene matches. CDR3 sequence (DNA): TGTGCCAGTATATTAAAAGGGACAGGGGTCACTGAAGCTTTCTTT. It specifies CASILKGTGVTEAFF.

V is TRBV28 and J is TRBJ2-1; TRBD2 might be the D (5 bases). CDR1 is MDHEN, CDR2 SYDVKM, per germline. The CDR3 length is 15 residues. Trimming stripped 2 bases from V and 8 bases from J, with 16 bases between. The CDR3 loop reads CASSLAGLLDHEQFF. In nucleotides, the CDR3 is TGTGCCAGCAGTTTAGCGGGCCTTCTGGACCATGAGCAGTTCTTC.

The CDR3 region is CASSPRHRRHPSAEAFF. The CDR3 coding sequence is TGTGCCAGCAGTCCCCGGCACCGTCGGCATCCAAGCGCTGAAGCTTTCTTT. The chain combines TRBV28 with TRBJ1-1; D gene uncertain. The CDR3 runs to 17 residues. The V gene lost 5 bases and the J gene lost 6 bases, with 25 bases spanning the gap. CDR1 is MDHEN, CDR2 SYDVKM, per germline.

The chain couples TRBV6-5 to TRBJ2-1; 10 bases align to TRBD2. J gave up 7 bases and V 2 bases, and 8 bases lay outside the gene matches. This CDR3 has 16 residues. The germline CDR1 and CDR2 sequences are MNHEY and SVGAGI. DNA for the CDR3: TGTGCCAGCAGTTACGGTAGGCTAGCGGGAGCTAATGAGCAGTTCTTC. Protein product: CASSYGRLAGANEQFF.

This clone was detected once. The J gene is TRBJ2-3, the V gene TRBV19; 7 nucleotides agree with TRBD1. CDR3 length: 17 residues. Germline CDR1 reads LNHDA; CDR2 reads SQIVND (reference sequence). V dropped 5 bases and J dropped 2; count of bases not matched to a gene: 13. CDR3 amino acids: CASSRLPGQVYTDTQYF. As DNA, the CDR3 is TGTGCCAGTAGTCGTCTCCCAGGACAGGTATACACAGATACGCAGTATTTT.

The V call is TRBV30, the J call TRBJ2-2; no firm D call. V was trimmed by 0 bases and J by 6 bases, leaving 8 bases between them. Germline loops: CDR1 GTSNPN, CDR2 SVGIG (reference sequence). The CDR3 contains 13 residues. This chain's CDR3 is CAWSVARAGELFF. CDR3 nucleotide sequence: TGTGCCTGGAGTGTAGCTAGAGCCGGGGAGCTGTTTTTT.

The chain has TRBV29-1 and TRBJ2-3; 9 bases are a match to TRBD2. Trimming cost V 0 bases and J 3 bases; bases outside gene matches: 10. In germline, CDR1 is SQVTM, CDR2 ANQGSEA. This CDR3 is built from 17 residues. CDR3 DNA sequence: TGCAGCGTTGAAGACCTAGCGGGATTAATCATAACAGATACGCAGTATTTT. This sequence encodes CSVEDLAGLIITDTQYF.

This chain connects TRBV7-6 to TRBJ2-3, with TRBD1 identical over 7 bases. The CDR3 is 16 residues long. Germline CDR1 and CDR2: SGHVS and FNYEAQ. J lost 4 bases, V lost 5 bases, and 12 bases had no gene match. The CDR3 DNA sequence: TGTGCCAGCAGCACACCACAGGGGCAGGGCCCAGATACGCAGTATTTT. This sequence encodes CASSTPQGQGPDTQYF. The variable domain in full, with the rest retrieved from reference TRBV7-6 and TRBJ2-3, is GAGVSQSPRYKVTKRGQDVALRCDPISGHVSLYWYRQALGQGPEFLTYFNYEAQQDKSGLPNDRFSAERPEGSISTLTIQRTEQRDSAMYRCASSTPQGQGPDTQYFGPGTRLTVL.

This clone was seen only once. The rearrangement uses TRBV25-1 and TRBJ2-7, with 8 bases identical to TRBD1. Trimming took 5 bases from V and 3 from J; bases not matched to a gene: 9. CDR1 and CDR2 (germline): MGHDK, SYGVNS. CDR3 size: 15 residues. CDR3 in DNA: TGTGCCAGCAGTCTCAGGGGGCGTAGCGTCTACGAGCAGTACTTC. The encoded protein is CASSLRGRSVYEQYF.

The chain joins TRBV7-9 to TRBJ1-2, with D perhaps TRBD1 (5 bases). The length of the CDR3 is 14 residues. CDR1 is SEHNR and CDR2 is FQNEAQ in the germline V gene (reference sequence). Trimming shortened V by 5 bases and J by 8 bases, and 18 bases separated the two germline ends. The CDR3 spells CASSPTGADLGYTF. The DNA of the CDR3 is TGTGCCAGCAGCCCTACTGGGGCAGACCTAGGCTACACCTTC.

V and J are TRBV7-2 and TRBJ2-4; a possible D gene is TRBD1 (6 bases). Germline V CDR1 and CDR2: SGHTA, FQGNSA. With 6 bases removed from V and 8 bases from J, the gap between germline ends came to 17 bases. The CDR3 spans 14 residues. The CDR3 DNA reads TGTGCCAGCAGGCCGGAACAGGGTAGGGACATTCAGTACTTC. Translation: CASRPEQGRDIQYF.

This rearrangement joins TRBV7-6 to TRBJ1-1; D gene ambiguous. The CDR3 is 15 amino acids. Germline values: CDR1 SGHVS, CDR2 FNYEAQ. Trimming stripped 1 base from V and 4 bases from J, with 13 bases between. The CDR3 here is CASSLERLSGTEAFF. The CDR3, as DNA: TGTGCCAGCAGCTTAGAGCGTCTAAGCGGCACTGAAGCTTTCTTT.

The CDR3 nucleotides are TGTGCCAGCAGGACGGGACACGCAAATGAAAAACTGTTTTTT. As protein: CASRTGHANEKLFF. The rearrangement links TRBV5-8 to TRBJ1-4, with D possibly matching TRBD1 (6 bases). The CDR3 loop spans 14 amino acids. V was trimmed by 5 bases and J by 5 bases, leaving 13 bases between them. The germline V gene encodes CDR1 SGHTS and CDR2 YDEGEE.

The CDR3 region has the DNA TGTGCCACCAGCGGACGAACAGGGGGCCTAGGGGAGACCCAGTACTTC. Amino acid sequence: CATSGRTGGLGETQYF. The chain carries TRBV15 and TRBJ2-5, with 9 bases that match TRBD1. V trimming: 5 bases; J trimming: 5 bases; junction bases outside the gene matches: 12. The CDR3 totals 16 residues. The germline gives CDR1 LNHNV, CDR2 YYDKDF (reference sequence).

This chain uses TRBV10-3 with TRBJ1-5; TRBD1 might be the D (6 bases). V lost 2 bases to trimming and J lost 1 base, with 9 bases between them. CDR3 length equals 15 residues. From germline, CDR1 is ENHRY and CDR2 SYGVKD. CDR3 in amino acids: CAISEGQISNQPQHF. CDR3 coding DNA: TGTGCCATCAGTGAGGGACAGATAAGCAATCAGCCCCAGCATTTT.

The gene calls are TRBV29-1 and TRBJ2-5; D perhaps matches TRBD1 (5 bases). TRBJ2-7 explains the end of the DNA better; the J call may be wrong. The CDR3 runs to 13 residues. CDR1 is SQVTM, CDR2 ANQGSEA, per germline. CDR3 in amino acids: CSVLDMPSYEQYF. In nucleotides, the CDR3 is TGCAGCGTTCTGGACATGCCGTCCTACGAGCAGTACTTC.

CDR3 in amino acids: CASSPRWGGNEQFF. The CDR3 DNA follows: TGTGCCAGCAGCCCAAGGTGGGGGGGCAATGAGCAGTTCTTC. V is TRBV7-3 and J is TRBJ2-1; 7 bases match TRBD2. The J segment lost 6 bases and the V segment lost 5 bases, leaving 7 bases of the junction unmatched. Germline V CDR1 and CDR2: SGHTA, FQGTGA. This CDR3 comprises 14 residues.

The V and J genes are TRBV11-2 and TRBJ2-2; D might be TRBD1 (7 bases). The V end lost 6 bases, the J end lost 2 bases, and 22 bases lay between the germline ends. In germline, CDR1 is SGHAT, CDR2 FQNNGV. The CDR3 length is 18 residues. The CDR3 sequence: CASSPIRGVSSNTGELFF. CDR3 sequence (DNA): TGTGCCAGCAGTCCCATCAGGGGGGTCTCGTCAAACACCGGGGAGCTGTTTTTT. Variable domain in full (rest from reference TRBV11-2 and TRBJ2-2): EAGVAQSPRYKIIEKRQSVAFWCNPISGHATLYWYQQILGQGPKLLIQFQNNGVVDDSQLPKDRFSAERLKGVDSTLKIQPAKLEDSAVYLCASSPIRGVSSNTGELFFGEGSRLTVL.

The chain links TRBV4-2 to TRBJ1-5, with TRBD1 as a possible D gene (5 bases). Between the trimmed V and J ends, which lost 5 bases and 4 bases, there was a span of 18 bases. The CDR3 loop spans 16 amino acids. The germline V gene encodes CDR1 LGHNA and CDR2 YNFKEQ. CDR3 in amino acids: CASSSDGRGVNQPQHF. The CDR3 bases are TGTGCCAGCAGCAGCGACGGGAGGGGCGTTAATCAGCCCCAGCATTTT.

V gene TRBV7-2 combines with J gene TRBJ2-3; 8 nucleotides match TRBD2. The ends lost 6 bases at V and 4 bases at J; junction bases unmatched: 15. In germline, CDR1 is SGHTA, CDR2 FQGNSA. The CDR3 has 17 amino acids. This CDR3 reads CASSRLAGRGFSDTQYF. The CDR3, as DNA: TGTGCCAGCAGTCGATTGGCCGGGAGGGGATTCTCAGATACGCAGTATTTT.

The chain is built from TRBV9 and TRBJ2-3; weak D call: TRBD2 (5 bases). Trimming removed 4 bases from V and 5 bases from J, with 8 bases in between. The CDR3 loop spans 12 amino acids. CDR1 SGDLS and CDR2 YYNGEE come from the germline V gene. The CDR3 is CASSFRGDTQYF. For the CDR3, the DNA is TGTGCCAGCAGCTTCCGGGGAGATACGCAGTATTTT.

On this clone itself: At one of its ends the junction is not consistent with the germline gene, which may arise from a read error. This chain links TRBV6-6 with TRBJ1-4; a weak D match, TRBD1 (6 bases). CDR1 and CDR2 from the germline V gene are MNHNY and SVGAGI (reference sequence). This CDR3 has 16 residues. The CDR3 sequence: CASSYSRGGYNQKLFF. The CDR3 bases are TGTGCCAGCAGTTACTCGAGAGGGGGTTATAATCAAAAACTGTTTTTT.

The CDR3 DNA follows: TGTGCCAGCAGCGTTAGAGCGGGAGGGACAGATACGCAGTATTTT. Translated, it gives CASSVRAGGTDTQYF. V and J are TRBV9 and TRBJ2-3, with 10 positions matching TRBD2. V lost 2 bases and J lost 3; bases outside the gene matches: 3. The CDR3 covers 15 residues. Germline values: CDR1 SGDLS, CDR2 YYNGEE.